Listed below are T cell receptor beta chains from one sample, sequenced in a study of shared clonotypes between healthy human individuals. Assay used: immunoSEQ multiplex PCR; TCRdb lists only in-frame clones, some missing. The sample lists 1,400,000 or so clones, 98% to 99% occurring once. Sequenced material: naive CD4+ T cells sorted from blood. The source is a man between 25 and 39 years old in good health. Both conserved end residues are part of each CDR3. Each record gives: J gene, clone size, V gene, CDR3 protein. Part of the rows lack a size; the others show once, few, many or a class for expanded clones.

TRBJ2-3,NA,TRBV5-1,CASSLGGSLNTDTQYF
TRBJ2-1,NA,TRBV6-5,CASSYLRGDNEQFF
TRBJ2-7,NA,TRBV2,CASSDRNSYEQYF
TRBJ2-7,NA,TRBV28,CASRGTPTYEQYF
TRBJ1-2,NA,TRBV6-1,CASSEAHGTGYGYTF
TRBJ2-1,NA,TRBV2,CASNLAGVHEQFF
TRBJ2-7,NA,TRBV30,CAWSPWALAYEQYF
TRBJ1-2,NA,TRBV2,CAGLNFSPKNYGYTF
TRBJ2-7,NA,TRBV9,CASSAGLAGDEQYF
TRBJ2-2,NA,TRBV9,CASSVAIGLSGELFF
TRBJ1-2,NA,TRBV2,CASRETQGRYGYTF
TRBJ1-2,NA,TRBV9,CASSQGTGNDYGYTF
TRBJ2-3,NA,TRBV19,CASSIGTGSTDTQYF
TRBJ1-4,NA,TRBV9,CASSAGSYTNEKLFF
TRBJ2-7,NA,TRBV9,CASSVYSGTPTYEQYF
TRBJ2-7,once,TRBV27,CASSRTTVPLGEQYF
TRBJ1-4,NA,TRBV6-6,CASNRATNEKLFF
TRBJ2-1,once,TRBV29-1,CSIHVPSGRTLSYNEQFF
TRBJ2-7,NA,TRBV7-2,CASSLIRRSPYEQYF
TRBJ2-5,NA,TRBV5-1,CASSLRLQETQYF
TRBJ1-5,NA,TRBV5-5,CASSRQGRDQPQHF
TRBJ2-1,NA,TRBV2,CASSGTRVYNEQFF
TRBJ2-1,NA,TRBV10-1,CASSPPGGMNDEQFF
TRBJ2-7,NA,TRBV20-1,CSAREGVNYF
TRBJ1-5,NA,TRBV19,CASSTGQPNQPQHF
TRBJ1-1,NA,TRBV29-1,CSAAPGGGYTEAFF
TRBJ2-2,NA,TRBV29-1,CSGKGLAGDVNTGELFF
TRBJ1-4,once,TRBV4-1,CASSQLQGLNEKLFF
TRBJ1-1,NA,TRBV7-9,CASSLMGAEAFF